The 13 T cell receptor beta chains given below trace back to one sample, sequenced in a study of T cells after posttransplantation cyclophosphamide. Sequenced by immunoSEQ multiplex PCR; TCRdb stores in-frame clones only, minus some. The top ten hold around 3% of the sample, which has about 46,000 clones, roughly nine tenths seen once. The sample consisted of PBMCs. The receptors come from a woman in her fifties or sixties in good health and a related stem cell transplant donor.

The chain joins TRBV29-1 to TRBJ1-5; TRBD1 matches at 11 bases. Trimming took 2 bases from V and 4 from J; bases not matched to a gene: 4. The CDR3 covers 15 residues. Germline V gives CDR1 SQVTM, CDR2 ANQGSEA. CDR3 amino acids: CSVETGTGGNQPQHF. The CDR3 DNA sequence: TGCAGCGTTGAAACCGGGACAGGGGGTAATCAGCCCCAGCATTTT. The full variable domain, its missing parts supplied by reference TRBV29-1 and TRBJ1-5, is SAVISQKPSRDICQRGTSLTIQCQVDSQVTMMFWYRQQPGQSLTLIATANQGSEATYESGFVIDKFPISRPNLTFSTLTVSNMSPEDSSIYLCSVETGTGGNQPQHFGDGTRLSIL.

The V call is TRBV4-1, the J call TRBJ2-3; 7 nucleotides align to TRBD1. CDR3 size: 16 residues. Germline CDR1 MGHRA, CDR2 YSYEKL. V shed 1 base and J 0 bases; nucleotides not matched to a gene: 4. The CDR3 coding sequence is TGCGCCAGCAGCCAAGGAGGGGGCGGGAGCACAGATACGCAGTATTTT. Translating gives CASSQGGGGSTDTQYF.

This CDR3 is CAISEGGASFGNTIYF. CDR3 in DNA: TGTGCCATCAGTGAGGGCGGGGCCTCCTTTGGAAACACCATATATTTT. J is TRBJ1-3 and V is TRBV10-3; D perhaps matches TRBD1 (5 bases). There are 16 residues in the CDR3. Germline values: CDR1 ENHRY, CDR2 SYGVKD. Trimming shortened V by 2 bases and J by 3 bases, and 14 bases separated the two germline ends.

This chain uses TRBV9 with TRBJ1-5, with 10 bases identical to TRBD1. This CDR3 has 18 residues. Germline V gene sequence: CDR1 SGDLS, CDR2 YYNGEE. Trimming at V came to 4 bases and at J to 0 bases, leaving 10 bases not matched to a gene. CDR3 bases: TGTGCCAGCAGCCAACGCCGGGACAGGGGTGATAGCAATCAGCCCCAGCATTTT. This encodes CASSQRRDRGDSNQPQHF. Full variable domain (missing parts from reference TRBV9 and TRBJ1-5): DSGVTQTPKHLITATGQRVTLRCSPRSGDLSVYWYQQSLDQGLQFLIQYYNGEERAKGNILERFSAQQFPDLHSELNLSSLELGDSALYFCASSQRRDRGDSNQPQHFGDGTRLSIL.

The chain uses TRBV7-9 and TRBJ2-2; weak D call: TRBD2 (7 bases). Per the germline V gene, CDR1 is SEHNR and CDR2 is FQNEAQ (reference sequence). The CDR3 extends over 15 amino acids. Deletions cut 3 bases from V and 4 bases from J, with 12 bases between. DNA for the CDR3: TGTGCCAGCAGCTTGGGGGGGGGCTCCACCGGGGAGCTGTTTTTT. The encoded protein is CASSLGGGSTGELFF.

The V and J genes are TRBV15 and TRBJ1-3, with D possibly matching TRBD1 (5 bases). This CDR3 has 16 amino acids. Looked up from germline, CDR1 is LNHNV and CDR2 is YYDKDF (reference sequence). Deletions cut 0 bases from V and 4 bases from J, with 13 bases between. The CDR3 is CATSRDLPGQGNTIYF. CDR3 coding DNA: TGTGCCACCAGCAGAGATCTCCCAGGGCAAGGAAACACCATATATTTT.

As regards this clone: The junction and the germline gene differ at one end; a read error may be behind it. This chain connects TRBV7-7 to TRBJ2-2; maybe TRBD2 (5 bases). Germline V gene data show CDR1 as SSHAT and CDR2 as FNYEAQ (reference sequence). This CDR3 has 14 residues. The CDR3 sequence: CASSLSGNTGELFF. CDR3 DNA sequence: TGTGCTAGCAGCTTGAGCGGGAACACCGGGGAGCTGTTTTTT.

V is TRBV19 and J is TRBJ1-5, with 10 bases fitting TRBD1. The CDR3 is made up of 16 amino acids. The J segment lost 6 bases and the V segment lost 1 base, leaving 6 bases of the junction unmatched. CDR1 LNHDA and CDR2 SQIVND come from the germline V gene (reference sequence). The CDR3 protein is CASSIVRGDRGQPQHF. The CDR3 region has the DNA TGTGCCAGTAGTATAGTCCGTGGGGACAGGGGTCAGCCCCAGCATTTT.

The DNA for the CDR3 is TGTGCCAGCAGCACCTCGAGGGACAGGTATTACAATGAGCAGTTCTTC. As protein: CASSTSRDRYYNEQFF. The chain employs TRBV5-4 and TRBJ2-1; 8 bases are a match to TRBD1. Germline V gives CDR1 SGHNT, CDR2 YYREEE (reference sequence). CDR3 length: 16 amino acids. The J segment lost 4 bases and the V segment lost 4 bases, leaving 10 bases of the junction unmatched.

This clone has only one observation. The V call is TRBV5-1, the J call TRBJ2-3; 7 bases agree with TRBD1. CDR3 size: 14 residues. The germline CDR1 and CDR2 sequences are SGHRS and YFSETQ. The ends lost 4 bases at V and 0 bases at J; junction bases unmatched: 2. CDR3 region: CASSPGQSTDTQYF. DNA of the CDR3: TGCGCCAGCAGCCCGGGACAGAGCACAGATACGCAGTATTTT.

This clone was observed once. The V and J genes are TRBV6-4 and TRBJ1-1, with 8 bases identical to TRBD1. Germline CDR1 and CDR2: MRHNA and SNTAGT. This CDR3 contains 13 residues. The V and J ends lost 5 bases and 4 bases, in that order; junction bases with no gene match: 3. CDR3 loop: CASSSGGITEAFF. CDR3 nucleotide sequence: TGTGCCAGCAGTTCAGGGGGCATCACTGAAGCTTTCTTT.

A word on this clone: Other DNA sequences in this specimen translate into the identical CDR3. This chain connects TRBV6-1 to TRBJ2-3; the D gene is possibly TRBD1 (5 bases). With 1 base removed from V and 6 bases from J, the gap between germline ends came to 17 bases. This CDR3 has 16 residues. Germline assignment: CDR1 MNHNS and CDR2 SASEGT. The CDR3 reads CASSEGRGPTVDTQYF. The CDR3 nucleotides are TGTGCCAGCAGTGAAGGTAGGGGCCCGACCGTGGATACGCAGTATTTT.

V is TRBV27 and J is TRBJ2-7; 10 positions agree with TRBD2. This CDR3 region has 14 residues. Germline values: CDR1 MNHEY, CDR2 SMNVEV (reference sequence). V dropped 6 bases and J dropped 3; count of bases not matched to a gene: 5. CDR3 sequence: CASSFRTSGYEQYF. The CDR3 nucleotides are TGTGCCAGCAGCTTTCGGACTAGCGGCTACGAGCAGTACTTC.